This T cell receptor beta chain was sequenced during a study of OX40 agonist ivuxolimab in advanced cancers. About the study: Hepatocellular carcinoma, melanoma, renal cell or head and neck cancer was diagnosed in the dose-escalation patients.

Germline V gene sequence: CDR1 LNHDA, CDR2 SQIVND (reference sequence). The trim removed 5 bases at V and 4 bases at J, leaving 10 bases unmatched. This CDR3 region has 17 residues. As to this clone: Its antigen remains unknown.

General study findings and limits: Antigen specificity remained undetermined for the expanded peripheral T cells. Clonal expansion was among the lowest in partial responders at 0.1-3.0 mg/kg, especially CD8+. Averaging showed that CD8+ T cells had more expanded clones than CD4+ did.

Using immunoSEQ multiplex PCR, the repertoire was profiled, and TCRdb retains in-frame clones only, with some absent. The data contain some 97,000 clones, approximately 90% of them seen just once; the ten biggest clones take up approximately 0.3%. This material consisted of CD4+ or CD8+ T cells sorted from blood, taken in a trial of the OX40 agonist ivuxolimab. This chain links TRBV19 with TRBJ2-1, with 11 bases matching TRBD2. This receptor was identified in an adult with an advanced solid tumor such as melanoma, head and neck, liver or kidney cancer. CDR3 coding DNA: TGTGCCAGTAGTCCCCGTAGCGGGAGGGCCGCGTACAATGAGCAGTTCTTC. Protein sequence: CASSPRSGRAAYNEQFF.